The next 14 T cell receptor beta chains were all read from a single sample in a study of cytomegalovirus exposure and HLA in healthy donors. PCR primers comprised 60 Vbeta and 13 Jbeta primers. Generated by immunoSEQ multiplex PCR, the TCRdb table keeps only in-frame clones and is missing some. The sample records 100,000 or so clones, over 60% being singletons. Sequencing was done on a sample of PBMCs. The receptors derive from a male donor in good health and CMV-seropositive.

CDR3 nucleotide sequence: TGTGCCAGCAGCGTAGCGCCAGGGGGGAACACTGAAGCTTTCTTT. This encodes CASSVAPGGNTEAFF. V gene TRBV9 combines with J gene TRBJ1-1; 7 positions match TRBD1. This CDR3 is 15 amino acids long. V shed 0 bases and J 1 base; nucleotides not matched to a gene: 3. CDR1 is SGDLS and CDR2 is YYNGEE in the germline V gene. Combining the CDR3 with reference TRBV9 and TRBJ1-1 gives the whole variable domain DSGVTQTPKHLITATGQRVTLRCSPRSGDLSVYWYQQSLDQGLQFLIQYYNGEERAKGNILERFSAQQFPDLHSELNLSSLELGDSALYFCASSVAPGGNTEAFFGQGTRLTVV.

This chain connects TRBV7-9 to TRBJ2-7; TRBD1 aligns across 8 bases. J gave up 4 bases and V 4 bases, and 9 bases lay outside the gene matches. CDR3 size: 15 residues. Germline CDR1 reads SEHNR; CDR2 reads FQNEAQ (reference sequence). CDR3 residues: CASSSARDRWYEQYF. The CDR3 region has the DNA TGTGCCAGCAGCTCAGCCCGGGACAGGTGGTACGAGCAGTACTTC.

This clone was seen just once. A junction boundary mismatches the germline segment, possibly from a read error. The chain uses TRBV11-1 and TRBJ2-4; D is perhaps TRBD2 (8 bases). The V gene's germline CDR1 is SGHAT and CDR2 FQDESV (reference sequence). This CDR3 has 16 amino acids. CDR3 in DNA: TGTGCCAGCAGCTTCAGCCCGGGAGGGGGCAAAAACAGTCAGTACTTC. This sequence encodes CASSFSPGGGKNSQYF.

CDR3 DNA: TGCAGCGTTGGGGTGGGACAGCGCACTGAAGCTTTCTTT. Protein sequence: CSVGVGQRTEAFF. The chain uses TRBV29-1 and TRBJ1-1, with TRBD1 matching 7 bases. CDR1 and CDR2 from the germline V gene are SQVTM and ANQGSEA. V lost 4 bases to trimming and J lost 4 bases; unmatched junction nucleotides: 6. The CDR3 covers 13 residues.

V gene TRBV28 combines with J gene TRBJ2-5; D is unresolved. The J call may be incorrect, as the DNA end agrees better with TRBJ2-7. From germline, CDR1 is MDHEN and CDR2 SYDVKM. The CDR3 runs to 12 residues. The CDR3 is CASKGRDYEQYF. The CDR3 nucleotides read TGTGCCAGCAAGGGCAGAGACTACGAGCAGTACTTC.

On this clone: Other DNA sequences of this sample code for an identical CDR3. The chain links TRBV6-6 to TRBJ2-7, with a weak D call TRBD1 (5 bases). This CDR3 spans 13 amino acids. Germline loops: CDR1 MNHNY, CDR2 SVGAGI (reference sequence). V was trimmed by 4 bases and J by 3 bases, leaving 10 bases between them. CDR3 sequence (DNA): TGTGCCAGCAGTTTGGGGCAGGACTACGAGCAGTACTTC. Protein product: CASSLGQDYEQYF.

This chain connects TRBV28 to TRBJ2-3; 7 bases agree with TRBD2. CDR3 length: 14 amino acids. CDR1 is MDHEN and CDR2 is SYDVKM in the germline V gene. V lost 7 bases and J lost 5; bases outside the gene matches: 9. CDR3 protein: CASIREWGGDTQYF. Here the CDR3 DNA reads TGTGCCAGCATTAGGGAGTGGGGGGGAGATACGCAGTATTTT.

A few counts support this clone. CDR3 loop: CAWADNSYEQYF. The CDR3, as DNA: TGTGCCTGGGCAGACAACTCCTACGAGCAGTACTTC. V is TRBV30 and J is TRBJ2-7; the D is unclear. The V and J ends lost 5 bases and 0 bases respectively, with 8 bases between them. This CDR3 comprises 12 residues. The V gene's germline CDR1 is GTSNPN and CDR2 SVGIG (reference sequence).

This clone was observed a handful of times. CDR3 residues: CASSFSTGTYEQYF. CDR3 in DNA: TGTGCCAGCAGCTTTTCAACTGGTACCTACGAGCAGTACTTC. The J gene is TRBJ2-7, the V gene TRBV7-2, with unresolved D. V was cut by 3 bases and J by 2 bases, with 11 bases left in between. Germline lookup yields CDR1 SGHTA and CDR2 FQGNSA. The CDR3 has 14 residues. The entire variable domain, with the rest obtained from reference TRBV7-2 and TRBJ2-7, is as follows: GAGVSQSPSNKVTEKGKDVELRCDPISGHTALYWYRQSLGQGLEFLIYFQGNSAPDKSGLPSDRFSAERTGGSVSTLTIQRTQQEDSAVYLCASSFSTGTYEQYFGPGTRLTVT.

The CDR3 bases are TGCGCCAGCAGCCCCACAGGGGGCCGGGGGGACACCGGGGAGCTGTTTTTT. Protein sequence: CASSPTGGRGDTGELFF. The chain employs TRBV4-1 and TRBJ2-2; 9 bases align to TRBD1. The CDR3 runs to 17 residues. V shed 4 bases, J shed 3 bases, and the junction held 9 bases outside the gene matches. Looked up from germline, CDR1 is MGHRA and CDR2 is YSYEKL.

By share, this clone ranks as medium-sized. This chain connects TRBV30 to TRBJ1-1, with a tentative D call TRBD1 (6 bases). The V gene's germline CDR1 is GTSNPN and CDR2 SVGIG (reference sequence). V gave up 1 base and J gave up 4 bases, with 13 bases separating them. The CDR3 runs 14 residues. CDR3 bases: TGTGCCTGGAGTGGGGACACGATAGCCACTGAAGCTTTCTTT. Amino acid sequence: CAWSGDTIATEAFF.

Only a few counts were recorded for this clone. V and J are TRBV20-1 and TRBJ2-7; D may be TRBD2 (5 bases). V was trimmed by 6 bases and J by 6 bases, leaving 12 bases between them. CDR1 DFQATT and CDR2 SNEGSKA come from the germline V gene (reference sequence). The CDR3 has 11 residues. CDR3 protein: CSAPRAGEQYF. CDR3 sequence (DNA): TGCAGTGCGCCCCGCGCGGGCGAGCAGTACTTC.

This clone was picked up a small number of times. Different DNA sequences within this sample yield the same CDR3. The chain carries TRBV11-3 and TRBJ2-2, with 9 bases aligning to TRBD1. Germline loops: CDR1 SGHNT, CDR2 YENEEA. V lost 5 bases to trimming and J lost 1 base; unmatched junction nucleotides: 2. CDR3 length: 15 residues. The CDR3 coding sequence is TGTGCCAGCAGCCTGGGACAGGGGAACACCGGGGAGCTGTTTTTT. Translating gives CASSLGQGNTGELFF.

This chain joins TRBV9 and TRBJ2-3, with D possibly being TRBD2 (5 bases). This CDR3 region has 16 residues. Trimming shortened V by 4 bases and J by 2 bases, and 17 bases separated the two germline ends. Germline lookup yields CDR1 SGDLS and CDR2 YYNGEE. The DNA of the CDR3 is TGTGCCAGCAGCACCAATCGGGGTCTACCCACAGATACGCAGTATTTT. Protein: CASSTNRGLPTDTQYF.